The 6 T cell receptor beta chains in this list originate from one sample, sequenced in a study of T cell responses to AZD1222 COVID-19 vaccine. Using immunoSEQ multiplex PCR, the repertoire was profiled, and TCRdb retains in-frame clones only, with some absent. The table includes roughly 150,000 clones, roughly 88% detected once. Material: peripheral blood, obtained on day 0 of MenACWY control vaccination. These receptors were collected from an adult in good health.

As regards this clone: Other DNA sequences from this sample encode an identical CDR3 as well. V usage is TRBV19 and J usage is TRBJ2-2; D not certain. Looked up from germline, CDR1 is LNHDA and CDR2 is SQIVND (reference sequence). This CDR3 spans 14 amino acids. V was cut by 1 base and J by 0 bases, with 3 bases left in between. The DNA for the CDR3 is TGTGCCAGTAGTATAGGGGCGAACACCGGGGAGCTGTTTTTT. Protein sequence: CASSIGANTGELFF.

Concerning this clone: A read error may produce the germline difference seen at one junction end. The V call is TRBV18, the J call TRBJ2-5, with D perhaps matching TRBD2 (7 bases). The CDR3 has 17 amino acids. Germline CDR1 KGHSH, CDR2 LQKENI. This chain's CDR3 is CASTPLPGGGVRETQYF. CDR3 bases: TGTGCCAGCACACCTCTTCCCGGCGGGGGCGTTCGGGAGACCCAGTACTTC.

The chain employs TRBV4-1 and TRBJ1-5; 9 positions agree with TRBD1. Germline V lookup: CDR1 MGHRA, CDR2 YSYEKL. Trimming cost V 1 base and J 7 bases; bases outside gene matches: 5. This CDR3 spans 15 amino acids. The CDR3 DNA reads TGCGCCAGCAGCCAAGCAAACAGGGGGCGGCAGCCCCAGCATTTT. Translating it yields CASSQANRGRQPQHF.

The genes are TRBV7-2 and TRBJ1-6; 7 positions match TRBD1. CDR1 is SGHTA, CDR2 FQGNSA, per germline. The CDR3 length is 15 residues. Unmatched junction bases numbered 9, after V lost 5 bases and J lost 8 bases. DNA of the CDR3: TGTGCCAGCAGCATGGGGACAGCGAGTTATTCACCCCTCCACTTT. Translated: CASSMGTASYSPLHF. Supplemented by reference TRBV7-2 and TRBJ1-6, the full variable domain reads GAGVSQSPSNKVTEKGKDVELRCDPISGHTALYWYRQSLGQGLEFLIYFQGNSAPDKSGLPSDRFSAERTGGSVSTLTIQRTQQEDSAVYLCASSMGTASYSPLHFGNGTRLTVT.

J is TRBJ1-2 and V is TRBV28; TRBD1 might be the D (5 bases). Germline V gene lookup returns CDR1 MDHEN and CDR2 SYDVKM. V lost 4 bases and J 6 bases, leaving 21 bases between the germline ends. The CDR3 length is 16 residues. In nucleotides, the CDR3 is TGTGCCAGCAGTTCAACATGGGCGTCAGGGCGTGATGGCTACACCTTC. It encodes CASSSTWASGRDGYTF.

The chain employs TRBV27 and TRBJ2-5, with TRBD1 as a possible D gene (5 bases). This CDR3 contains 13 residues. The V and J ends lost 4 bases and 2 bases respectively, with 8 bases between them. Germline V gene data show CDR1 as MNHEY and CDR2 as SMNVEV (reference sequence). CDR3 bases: TGTGCCAGCAGTTGGGGCAGACAAGAGACCCAGTACTTC. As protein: CASSWGRQETQYF.